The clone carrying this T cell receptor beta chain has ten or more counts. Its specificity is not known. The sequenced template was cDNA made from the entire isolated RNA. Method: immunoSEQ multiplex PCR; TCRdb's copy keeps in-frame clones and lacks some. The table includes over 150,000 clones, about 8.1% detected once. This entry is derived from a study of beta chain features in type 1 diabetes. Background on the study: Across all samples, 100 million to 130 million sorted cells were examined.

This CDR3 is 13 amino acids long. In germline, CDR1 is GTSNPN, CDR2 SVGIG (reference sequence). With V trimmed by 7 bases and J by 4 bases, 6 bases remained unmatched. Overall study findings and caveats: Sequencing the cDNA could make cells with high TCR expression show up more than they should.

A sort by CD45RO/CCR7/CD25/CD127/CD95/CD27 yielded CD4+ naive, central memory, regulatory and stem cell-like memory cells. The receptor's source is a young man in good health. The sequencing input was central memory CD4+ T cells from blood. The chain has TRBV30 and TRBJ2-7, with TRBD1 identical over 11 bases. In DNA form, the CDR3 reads TGTGCCTTCGTCCGGGACAGGGGGTACGAGCAGTACTTC. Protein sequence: CAFVRDRGYEQYF. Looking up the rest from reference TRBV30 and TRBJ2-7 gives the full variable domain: SQTIHQWPATLVQPVGSPLSLECTVEGTSNPNLYWYRQAAGRGLQLLFYSVGIGQISSEVPQNLSASRPQDRQFILSSKKLLLSDSGFYLCAFVRDRGYEQYFGPGTRLTVT.